This TCR beta chain originates from a study of blood T cell repertoires in COVID-19. Across the study: PBMCs, B-cell-depleted T cells, or T cells provided the cDNA or gDNA that made up the material.

Original methodology: Estimation of nucleated cell counts relied on the amplification of reference gene primers. Libraries were prepared by immunoSEQ multiplex PCR; TCRdb keeps only in-frame clonotypes and omits some of them. The V and J calls and the clone size are those of that table, but D and trimming were determined from the DNA. The table shows roughly 75,000 clones, with around 88% occurring only once. Patients of the Seattle cohort, enrolled during active infection, were followed longitudinally. The CDR3 runs 14 residues. Deletions cut 7 bases from V and 3 bases from J, with 13 bases between. Germline CDR1 and CDR2: MNHEY and SMNVEV (reference sequence).

The sequencing sample was made of peripheral blood. The chain has TRBV27 and TRBJ1-5; TRBD1 might be the D (6 bases). The clonotype was recovered from an elderly man with COVID-19, enrolled during active disease. The CDR3 here is CASTMTGNNQPQHF. The CDR3 DNA is TGTGCCAGCACCATGACAGGAAACAATCAGCCCCAGCATTTT.